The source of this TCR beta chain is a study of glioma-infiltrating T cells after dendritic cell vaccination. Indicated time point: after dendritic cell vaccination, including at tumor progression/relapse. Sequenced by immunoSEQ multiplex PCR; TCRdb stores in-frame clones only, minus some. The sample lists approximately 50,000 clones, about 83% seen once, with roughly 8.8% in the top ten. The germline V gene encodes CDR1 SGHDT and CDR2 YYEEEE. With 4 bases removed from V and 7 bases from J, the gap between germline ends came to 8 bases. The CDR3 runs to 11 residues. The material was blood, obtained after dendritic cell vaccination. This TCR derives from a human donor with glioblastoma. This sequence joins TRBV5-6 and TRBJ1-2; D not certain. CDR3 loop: CASSAYCGYTF. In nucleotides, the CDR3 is TGTGCCAGCAGCGCCTACTGTGGCTACACCTTC. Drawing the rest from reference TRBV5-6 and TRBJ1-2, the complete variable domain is DAGVTQSPTHLIKTRGQQVTLRCSPKSGHDTVSWYQQALGQGPQFIFQYYEEEERQRGNFPDRFSGHQFPNYSSELNVNALLLGDSALYLCASSAYCGYTFGSGTRLTVV.